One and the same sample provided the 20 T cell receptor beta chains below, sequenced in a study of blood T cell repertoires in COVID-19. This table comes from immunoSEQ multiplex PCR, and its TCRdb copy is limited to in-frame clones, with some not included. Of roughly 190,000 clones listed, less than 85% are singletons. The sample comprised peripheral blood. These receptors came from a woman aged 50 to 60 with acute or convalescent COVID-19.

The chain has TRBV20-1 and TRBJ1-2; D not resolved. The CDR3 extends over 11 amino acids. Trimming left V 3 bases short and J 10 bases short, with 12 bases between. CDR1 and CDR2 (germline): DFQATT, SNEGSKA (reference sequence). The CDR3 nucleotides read TGCAGTGCTAGGCAGGCTTCAGACTACACCTTC. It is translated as CSARQASDYTF.

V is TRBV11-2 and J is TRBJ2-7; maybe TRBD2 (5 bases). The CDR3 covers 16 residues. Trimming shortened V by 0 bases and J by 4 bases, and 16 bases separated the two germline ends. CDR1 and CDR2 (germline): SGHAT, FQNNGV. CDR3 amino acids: CASSLEGIERRYEQYF. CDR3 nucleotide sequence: TGTGCCAGCAGCTTAGAAGGGATTGAGCGGAGATACGAGCAGTACTTC.

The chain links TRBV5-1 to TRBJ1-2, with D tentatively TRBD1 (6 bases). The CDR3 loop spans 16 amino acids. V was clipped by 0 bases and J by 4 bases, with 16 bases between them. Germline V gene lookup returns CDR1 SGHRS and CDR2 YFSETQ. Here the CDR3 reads CASSLDPRGPVYGYTF. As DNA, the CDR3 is TGCGCCAGCAGCTTGGACCCCAGGGGACCCGTCTATGGCTACACCTTC.

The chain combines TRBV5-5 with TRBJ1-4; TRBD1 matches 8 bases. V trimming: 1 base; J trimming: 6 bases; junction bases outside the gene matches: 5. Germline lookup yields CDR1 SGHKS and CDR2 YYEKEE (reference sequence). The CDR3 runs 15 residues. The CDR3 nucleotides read TGTGCCAGCAGCTTGACAGGGGGACGGGATGAAAAACTGTTTTTT. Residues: CASSLTGGRDEKLFF.

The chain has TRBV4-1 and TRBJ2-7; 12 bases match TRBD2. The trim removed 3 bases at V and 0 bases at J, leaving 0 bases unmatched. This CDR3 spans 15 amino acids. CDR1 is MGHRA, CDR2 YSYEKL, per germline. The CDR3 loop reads CASSQTSGSSYEQYF. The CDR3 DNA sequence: TGCGCCAGCAGCCAGACTAGCGGGAGCTCCTACGAGCAGTACTTC.

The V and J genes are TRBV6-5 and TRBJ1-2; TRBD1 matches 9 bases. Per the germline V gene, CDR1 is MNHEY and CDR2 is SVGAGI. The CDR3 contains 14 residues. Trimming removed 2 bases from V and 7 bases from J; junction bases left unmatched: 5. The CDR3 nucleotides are TGTGCCAGCAGTTACACGGGACAGGGTGCTGGCTACACCTTC. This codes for CASSYTGQGAGYTF.

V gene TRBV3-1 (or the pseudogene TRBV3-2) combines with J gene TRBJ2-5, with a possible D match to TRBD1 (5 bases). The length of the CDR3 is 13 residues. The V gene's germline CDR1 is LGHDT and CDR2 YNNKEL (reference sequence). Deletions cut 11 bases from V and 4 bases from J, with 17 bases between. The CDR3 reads CAVKPRVGETQYF. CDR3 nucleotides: TGTGCCGTCAAACCCAGGGTGGGAGAGACCCAGTACTTC.

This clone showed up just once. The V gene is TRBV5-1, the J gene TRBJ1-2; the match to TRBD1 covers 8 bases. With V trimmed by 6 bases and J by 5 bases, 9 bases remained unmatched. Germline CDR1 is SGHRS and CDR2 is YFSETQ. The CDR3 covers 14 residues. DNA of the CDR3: TGCGCCAGCACCAGTACAGGGGGTTCATATGGCTACACCTTC. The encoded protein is CASTSTGGSYGYTF. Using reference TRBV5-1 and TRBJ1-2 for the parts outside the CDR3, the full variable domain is KAGVTQTPRYLIKTRGQQVTLSCSPISGHRSVSWYQQTPGQGLQFLFEYFSETQRNKGNFPGRFSGRQFSNSRSEMNVSTLELGDSALYLCASTSTGGSYGYTFGSGTRLTVV.

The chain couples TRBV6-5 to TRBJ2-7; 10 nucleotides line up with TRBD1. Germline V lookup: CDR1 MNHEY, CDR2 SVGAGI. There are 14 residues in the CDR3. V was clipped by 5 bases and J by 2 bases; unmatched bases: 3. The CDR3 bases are TGTGCCAGCAGTCCAGGACAGGGGGCCTACGAGCAGTACTTC. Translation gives CASSPGQGAYEQYF.

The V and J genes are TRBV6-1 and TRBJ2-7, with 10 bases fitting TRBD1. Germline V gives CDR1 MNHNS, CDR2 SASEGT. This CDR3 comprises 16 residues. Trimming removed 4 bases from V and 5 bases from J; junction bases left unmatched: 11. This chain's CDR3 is CASSALDRGQFDEQYF. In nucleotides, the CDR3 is TGTGCCAGCAGTGCACTAGACAGGGGGCAATTTGACGAGCAGTACTTC.

CDR3 nucleotide sequence: TGTGCCTGGCATCGGGGTAGCTCTGGGGCCAACGTCCTGACTTTC. It codes for CAWHRGSSGANVLTF. V is TRBV30 and J is TRBJ2-6; perhaps TRBD2 as D (5 bases). Germline V lookup: CDR1 GTSNPN, CDR2 SVGIG (reference sequence). V gave up 5 bases and J gave up 0 bases, with 11 bases separating them. This CDR3 is built from 15 residues.

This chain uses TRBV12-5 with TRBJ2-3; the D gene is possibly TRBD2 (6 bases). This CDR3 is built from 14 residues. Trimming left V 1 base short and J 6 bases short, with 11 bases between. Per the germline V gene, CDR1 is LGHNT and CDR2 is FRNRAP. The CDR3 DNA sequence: TGTGCTAGTGGTTTGGATCTAGCGTCGGATACGCAGTATTTT. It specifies CASGLDLASDTQYF.

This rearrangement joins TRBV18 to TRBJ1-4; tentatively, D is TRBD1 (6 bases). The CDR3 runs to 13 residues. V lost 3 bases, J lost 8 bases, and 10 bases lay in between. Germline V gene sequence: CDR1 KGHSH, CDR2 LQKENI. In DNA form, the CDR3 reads TGTGCCAGCTCACCGGGACATAACGAAAAACTGTTTTTT. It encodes CASSPGHNEKLFF.

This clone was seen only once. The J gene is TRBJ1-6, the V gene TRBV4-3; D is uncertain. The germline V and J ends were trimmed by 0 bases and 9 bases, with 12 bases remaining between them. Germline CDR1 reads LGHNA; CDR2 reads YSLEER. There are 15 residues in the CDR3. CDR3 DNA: TGCGCCAGCAGCCAAGAACTCCGGGAGGGTTCACCCCTCCACTTT. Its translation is CASSQELREGSPLHF.

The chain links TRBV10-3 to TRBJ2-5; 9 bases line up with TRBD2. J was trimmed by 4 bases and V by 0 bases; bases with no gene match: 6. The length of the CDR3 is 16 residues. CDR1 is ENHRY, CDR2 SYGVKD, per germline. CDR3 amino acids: CAISESAGGRRETQYF. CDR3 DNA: TGTGCCATCAGTGAGTCGGCGGGAGGGCGGAGAGAGACCCAGTACTTC.

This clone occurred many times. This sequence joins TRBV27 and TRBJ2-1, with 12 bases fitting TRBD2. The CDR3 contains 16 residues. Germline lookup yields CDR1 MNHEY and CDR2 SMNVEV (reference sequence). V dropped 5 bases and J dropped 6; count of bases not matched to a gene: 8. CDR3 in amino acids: CASSPMASGGANEQFF. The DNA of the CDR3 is TGTGCCAGCAGTCCGATGGCTAGCGGGGGGGCCAATGAGCAGTTCTTC.

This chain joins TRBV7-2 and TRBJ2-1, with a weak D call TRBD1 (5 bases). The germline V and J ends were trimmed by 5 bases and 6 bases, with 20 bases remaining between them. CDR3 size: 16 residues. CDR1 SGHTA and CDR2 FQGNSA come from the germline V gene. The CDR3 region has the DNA TGTGCCAGCAGCCGCCATATGCCCCGCCAGGGCAATGAGCAGTTCTTC. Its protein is CASSRHMPRQGNEQFF.

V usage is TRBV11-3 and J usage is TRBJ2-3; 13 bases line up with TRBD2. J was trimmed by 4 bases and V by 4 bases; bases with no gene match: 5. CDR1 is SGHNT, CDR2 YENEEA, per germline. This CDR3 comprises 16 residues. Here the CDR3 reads CASSSGLAGEADTQYF. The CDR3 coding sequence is TGTGCCAGCAGCTCCGGACTAGCGGGGGAAGCAGATACGCAGTATTTT.

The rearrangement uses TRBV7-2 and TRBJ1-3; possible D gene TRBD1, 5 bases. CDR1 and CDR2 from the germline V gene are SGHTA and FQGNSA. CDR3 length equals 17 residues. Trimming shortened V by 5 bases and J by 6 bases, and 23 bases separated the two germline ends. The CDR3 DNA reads TGTGCCAGCAGCCCCTGGGGGAGGGGATTGAAGGAAAACACCATATATTTT. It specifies CASSPWGRGLKENTIYF. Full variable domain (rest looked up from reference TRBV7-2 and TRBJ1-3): GAGVSQSPSNKVTEKGKDVELRCDPISGHTALYWYRQSLGQGLEFLIYFQGNSAPDKSGLPSDRFSAERTGGSVSTLTIQRTQQEDSAVYLCASSPWGRGLKENTIYFGEGSWLTVV.

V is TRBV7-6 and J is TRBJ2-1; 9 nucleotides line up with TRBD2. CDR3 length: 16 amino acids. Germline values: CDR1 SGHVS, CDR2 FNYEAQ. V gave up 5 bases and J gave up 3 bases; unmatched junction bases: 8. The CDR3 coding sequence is TGTGCCAGCAGCCATATGGGGCGGGAGGGCTACAATGAGCAGTTCTTC. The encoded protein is CASSHMGREGYNEQFF.